This T cell receptor beta chain was retrieved from a study of cytomegalovirus exposure and HLA in healthy donors. Germline assignment: CDR1 SQVTM and CDR2 ANQGSEA. V gave up 3 bases and J gave up 3 bases, with 12 bases separating them. The CDR3 covers 13 residues. At the time of sampling, donors were nominally healthy, though unrecorded immune exposures were likely. The PCR had 60 Vbeta and 13 Jbeta primers. Clones were read by immunoSEQ multiplex PCR, and TCRdb kept only the in-frame ones, dropping some. The table has tens of thousands of clones, 60% to 70% seen once. Concerning this clone: Its antigen is unidentified.

Points from the study as a whole: When presence/absence was analysed, sequencing depth was taken to be roughly uniform across donors. Later genetic work tied a missense DCLRE1C variant to beta-chain V and J trimming. An analysis that was carried out later associated 16,951 TCR beta sequences with HLA alleles at 0.05 false discovery rate.

The gene calls are TRBV29-1 and TRBJ2-7; D is uncertain. Sequencing used PBMCs. This receptor was identified in a man aged 35 to 55 in good health and CMV-seropositive. The CDR3 coding sequence is TGCAGCGTTGAGTCGGGTCAGCACTACGAGCAGTACTTC. The encoded protein is CSVESGQHYEQYF.